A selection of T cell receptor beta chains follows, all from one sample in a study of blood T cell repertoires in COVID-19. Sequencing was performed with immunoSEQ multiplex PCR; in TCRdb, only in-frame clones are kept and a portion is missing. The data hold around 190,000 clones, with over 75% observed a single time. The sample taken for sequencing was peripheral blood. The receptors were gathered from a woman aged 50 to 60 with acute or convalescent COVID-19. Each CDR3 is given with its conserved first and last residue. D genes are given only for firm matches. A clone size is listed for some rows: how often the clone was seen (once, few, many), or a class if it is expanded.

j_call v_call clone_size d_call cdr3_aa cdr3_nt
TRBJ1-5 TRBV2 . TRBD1 CASSWDSNQPQHF TGTGCCAGCAGTTGGGACAGTAATCAGCCCCAGCATTTT
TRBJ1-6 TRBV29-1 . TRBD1 CSVGTGPNSPLHF TGCAGCGTGGGGACAGGTCCGAATTCACCCCTCCACTTT
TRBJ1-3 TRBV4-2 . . CASSQDLVGGGGNTIYF TGTGCCAGCAGCCAAGATTTGGTCGGAGGAGGGGGAAACACCATATATTTT
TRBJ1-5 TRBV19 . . CASSFLDQPQHF TGTGCCAGTAGTTTCCTAGATCAGCCCCAGCATTTT
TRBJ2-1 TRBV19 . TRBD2 CASSLSSGSLNEQFF TGTGCCAGTAGTCTTTCTAGCGGGTCATTGAATGAGCAGTTCTTC
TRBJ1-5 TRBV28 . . CASASGHHSNQPQHF TGTGCCAGCGCCTCAGGGCACCATAGCAATCAGCCCCAGCATTTT
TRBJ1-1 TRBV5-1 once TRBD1 CASSLRQGGMNTEAFF TGCGCCAGCAGCTTGAGGCAGGGGGGCATGAACACTGAAGCTTTCTTT
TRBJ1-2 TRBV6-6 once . CASTGFYGYTF TGTGCCAGCACAGGGTTCTATGGCTACACCTTC
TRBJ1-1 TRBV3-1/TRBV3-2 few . CASTLEGQGAFF TGTGCCAGCACTCTGGAGGGGCAGGGAGCTTTCTTT
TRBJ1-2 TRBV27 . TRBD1 CASRNQGADGYTF TGTGCCAGCAGGAATCAGGGGGCTGATGGCTACACCTTC
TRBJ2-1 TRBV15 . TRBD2 CATNAGGIYNEQFF TGTGCCACCAATGCGGGAGGGATATACAATGAGCAGTTCTTC
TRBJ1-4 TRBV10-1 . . CASTPFPRATNEKLFF TGCGCCAGCACCCCTTTTCCGCGGGCAACTAATGAAAAACTGTTTTTT
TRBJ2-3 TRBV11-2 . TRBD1 CASSLALTGVQDTQYF TGTGCCAGCAGCTTAGCCCTTACAGGGGTACAAGATACGCAGTATTTT
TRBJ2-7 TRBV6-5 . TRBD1 CASSYRSGTGYGEQYF TGTGCCAGCAGTTACCGCTCCGGGACAGGGTATGGAGAGCAGTACTTC
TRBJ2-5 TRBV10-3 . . CAISGQVQETQYF TGTGCCATCAGTGGGCAGGTCCAAGAGACCCAGTACTTC
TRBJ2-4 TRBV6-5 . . CASSSSQRAENIQYF TGTGCCAGCAGTTCCTCACAGCGGGCGGAAAACATTCAGTACTTC
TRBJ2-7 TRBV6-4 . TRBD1 CASSDPYRDRAHEQYF TGTGCCAGCAGTGATCCCTATAGGGACAGGGCTCACGAGCAGTACTTC
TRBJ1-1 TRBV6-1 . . CASSESWGAEAFF TGTGCCAGCAGTGAATCATGGGGGGCTGAAGCTTTCTTT
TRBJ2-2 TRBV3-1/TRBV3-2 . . CASSLSGATGELFF TGTGCCAGCAGCCTTTCAGGGGCCACCGGGGAGCTGTTTTTT
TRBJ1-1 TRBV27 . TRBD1 CASSPRTGGISNTEAFF TGTGCCAGCAGTCCTCGGACAGGGGGCATTTCGAACACTGAAGCTTTCTTT
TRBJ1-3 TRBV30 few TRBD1 CAWSGKGAPGNTIYF TGTGCCTGGAGTGGAAAGGGGGCGCCTGGAAACACCATATATTTT
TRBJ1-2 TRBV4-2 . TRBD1 CASSQGQGPSNYGYTF TGTGCCAGCAGCCAAGGACAGGGGCCGTCTAACTATGGCTACACCTTC
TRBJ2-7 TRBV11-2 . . CASSLVRTGSHEQYF TGTGCCAGCAGCTTAGTTCGGACGGGGTCCCACGAGCAGTACTTC
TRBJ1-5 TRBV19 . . CASTGGTIIVGPQHF TGTGCCAGTACCGGCGGGACTATCATAGTGGGGCCCCAGCATTTT
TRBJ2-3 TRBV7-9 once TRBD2 CASSGSGRWADTQYF TGTGCCAGCAGCGGTAGCGGGAGATGGGCAGATACGCAGTATTTT
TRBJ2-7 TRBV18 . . CASSPPGESYEQYF TGTGCCAGCTCTCCCCCGGGGGAGAGCTACGAGCAGTACTTC
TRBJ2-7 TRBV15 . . CATSTYLGQSGNEQYF TGTGCCACCAGCACATATTTGGGACAAAGCGGGAACGAGCAGTACTTC
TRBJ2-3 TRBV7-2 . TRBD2 CASSLRLAGASGGRATQYF TGTGCCAGCAGCTTACGACTAGCGGGGGCCTCCGGGGGGAGAGCTACGCAGTATTTT
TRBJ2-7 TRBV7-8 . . CASSLTPGQSSYEQYF TGTGCCAGCAGCTTAACTCCGGGACAAAGCTCCTACGAGCAGTACTTC
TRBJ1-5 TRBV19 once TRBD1 CASSPGQVGGQPQHF TGTGCCAGTTCTCCTGGACAGGTCGGTGGTCAGCCCCAGCATTTT
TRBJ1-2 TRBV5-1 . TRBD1 CASSSVTGGESYGYTF TGCGCCAGCAGCTCAGTAACAGGGGGCGAAAGCTATGGCTACACCTTC
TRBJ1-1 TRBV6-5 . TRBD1 CASSHRGPLNTEAFF TGTGCCAGCAGCCACAGGGGTCCTTTGAACACTGAAGCTTTCTTT
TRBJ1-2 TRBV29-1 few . CSVETAANYGYTF TGCAGCGTGGAGACAGCAGCTAACTATGGCTACACCTTC
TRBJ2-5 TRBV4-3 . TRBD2 CASSQTSGRGQTQYF TGCGCCAGCAGCCAAACCAGCGGGAGGGGGCAGACCCAGTACTTC
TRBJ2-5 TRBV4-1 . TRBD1 CASSQDGTGWETQYF TGCGCCAGCAGCCAAGATGGGACAGGGTGGGAGACCCAGTACTTC
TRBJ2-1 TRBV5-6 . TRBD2 CASSFVTGGIYNEQFF TGTGCCAGCAGCTTCGTAACGGGAGGGATCTACAATGAGCAGTTCTTC
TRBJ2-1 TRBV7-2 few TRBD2 CASIRGGLAGLYNEQFF TGTGCCAGCATCAGAGGGGGACTAGCGGGCCTATACAATGAGCAGTTCTTC
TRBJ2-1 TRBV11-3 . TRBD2 CASSLGISGARNEQFF TGTGCCAGCAGCTTAGGGATTAGCGGGGCACGCAATGAGCAGTTCTTC
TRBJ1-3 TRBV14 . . CASSQEWALSGNTIYF TGTGCCAGCAGCCAAGAATGGGCCCTCTCTGGAAACACCATATATTTT
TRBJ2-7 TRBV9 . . CASSASGTSYEQYF TGTGCCAGCAGCGCATCCGGGACTTCCTACGAGCAGTACTTC
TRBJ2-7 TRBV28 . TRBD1 CASSPTGTGAYEQYF TGTGCCAGCAGTCCCACCGGGACAGGGGCCTACGAGCAGTACTTC
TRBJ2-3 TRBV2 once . CASSVYSPDTQYF TGTGCCAGCAGTGTTTACTCCCCAGATACGCAGTATTTT
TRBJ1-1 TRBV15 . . CATSREGAYMNTEAFF TGTGCCACCAGCAGAGAAGGGGCGTACATGAACACTGAAGCTTTCTTT
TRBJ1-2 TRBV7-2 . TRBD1 CASSLIGQGVGYTF TGTGCCAGCAGCTTAATTGGCCAGGGGGTAGGCTACACCTTC
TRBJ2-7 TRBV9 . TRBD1 CASSAQGAYEQYF TGTGCCAGCAGCGCACAGGGGGCCTACGAGCAGTACTTC
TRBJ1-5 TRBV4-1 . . CASSQDRAQGQPQHF TGCGCCAGCAGCCAAGACAGGGCGCAGGGACAGCCCCAGCATTTT
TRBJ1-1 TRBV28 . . CASSLLELNTEAFF TGTGCCAGCAGTTTGTTAGAACTGAACACTGAAGCTTTCTTT
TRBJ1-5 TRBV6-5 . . CASRGQLNQPQHF TGTGCCAGCAGAGGACAGTTAAATCAGCCCCAGCATTTT
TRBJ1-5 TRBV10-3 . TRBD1 CAISRQGANQPQHF TGTGCCATCAGCCGACAGGGCGCGAACCAGCCCCAGCATTTT
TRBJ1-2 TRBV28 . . CASSTVQVGYTF TGTGCCAGCAGTACCGTACAGGTCGGCTACACCTTC
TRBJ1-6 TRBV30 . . CASKVQGRGSPLHF TGTGCCTCCAAAGTCCAGGGTAGAGGTTCACCCCTCCACTTT
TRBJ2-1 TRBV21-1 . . CASSNPEGENNEQFF TGTGCCAGCAGCAACCCGGAAGGAGAGAACAATGAGCAGTTCTTC
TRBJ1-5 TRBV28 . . CACRRTGNQPQHF TGTGCCTGCCGGAGGACCGGCAATCAGCCCCAGCATTTT
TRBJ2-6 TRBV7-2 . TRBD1 CASSPTGFSSGANVLTF TGTGCCAGCAGCCCGACAGGGTTTTCTTCGGGGGCCAACGTCCTGACTTTC
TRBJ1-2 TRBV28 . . CASSPGGPHGYTF TGTGCCAGCAGCCCGGGGGGCCCTCATGGCTACACCTTC
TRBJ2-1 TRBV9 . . CASSVSGTARLWAGSYNEQFF TGTGCCAGCAGCGTATCCGGAACCGCTCGGCTCTGGGCGGGCTCCTACAATGAGCAGTTCTTC
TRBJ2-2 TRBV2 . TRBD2 CASKSGGVSTGELFF TGTGCCAGCAAGAGCGGGGGGGTGAGCACCGGGGAGCTGTTTTTT
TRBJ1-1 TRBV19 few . CASSATGRNTEAFF TGTGCCAGTAGTGCGACAGGCCGGAACACTGAAGCTTTCTTT
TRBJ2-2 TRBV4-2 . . CASSQDPSVTGELFF TGTGCCAGCAGCCAAGACCCCAGCGTGACCGGGGAGCTGTTTTTT